This TCR beta chain was retrieved from a study of blood T cell repertoires in COVID-19. Overall study: Samples came from the United States, Italy and Spain, spanning acute and convalescent COVID-19.

Trimming took 0 bases from V and 6 from J; bases not matched to a gene: 14. Germline CDR1 and CDR2: SGHNT and YYREEE (reference sequence). The CDR3 sequence is 18 residues long. Original methodology: It was from reference gene primer amplification that nucleated cell counts were estimated. Profiled with immunoSEQ multiplex PCR; TCRdb holds only in-frame clones, not every one. The V and J calls and clone size come from that table; D and trimming were worked out from the DNA. The sample lists over 100,000 clones; approximately 88% were seen once. This TCR was recovered from a woman between 65 and 79 years old with acute or convalescent COVID-19. V usage is TRBV5-4 and J usage is TRBJ2-3; 9 positions agree with TRBD2. The sample taken for sequencing was peripheral blood. CDR3 sequence reads: CASSLEAISGGPGDTQYF. CDR3 in DNA: TGTGCCAGCAGCTTGGAAGCGATCAGCGGGGGGCCGGGGGATACGCAGTATTTT.